This T cell receptor beta chain is drawn from a study of CD8 T cells in ankylosing spondylitis. Study-wide results and caveats: Before this, some motif variants had been reported in reactive arthritis synovial fluid and blood. Disease-associated clones were reportedly significantly overrepresented in matched ankylosing spondylitis synovial fluid. With a CD8+ phenotype, disease-linked clones were relatively rare in peripheral blood. A TCR beta motif of roughly eight highly homologous variants seemed to mark ankylosing spondylitis blood.

V was trimmed by 1 base and J by 6 bases, leaving 10 bases between them. The CDR3 covers 14 residues. Germline V lookup: CDR1 ENHRY, CDR2 SYGVKD. Quantitative 5'-RACE with molecular barcodes was used to make the TCR beta libraries. TCRdb redid the calling of the 5' RACE reads with MiXCR, one entry per CDR3 protein. This sample has about 420,000 distinct CDR3 sequences, with under 25% found just once. Of note for this clonotype: Its target is unknown.

The chain combines TRBV10-3 with TRBJ2-1; D may be TRBD1 or TRBD2 (5 bases each). Sequencing was carried out using blood, either unsorted or a sorted T cell fraction (not recorded which). The TCR was taken from a male donor with ankylosing spondylitis. CDR3 protein: CAISEYRDLNEQFF. The CDR3 nucleotides are TGTGCCATCAGTGAGTACCGGGACCTCAATGAGCAGTTCTTC.